The present TCR beta chain was sequenced within a study of blood T cells in healthy people across ages. Study outcomes and limitations: Per-million-T-cell TCR beta diversity fell roughly linearly with age.

On this clonotype itself: Its antigen is unknown.

The authors ran a second PCR of roughly 6 to 12 cycles using a sample-barcoded 5' primer and a J-beta primer mix. Samples each returned at least 3 million CDR3-containing paired-end reads. TCRdb redid the calling of the 5' RACE reads with MiXCR, one entry per CDR3 protein. This table holds around 1,900,000 distinct CDR3 sequences, about 39% found once. The sequence came from a human donor in good health. The sequenced sample was blood.

CDR3 nucleotides: TGTGCCAGCGGTAGGGGACAGCCCCAGCATTTT. Encoded protein: CASGRGQPQHF. The rearrangement joins TRBV12-3 or TRBV12-4 to TRBJ1-5, with D maybe TRBD1 (5 bases). CDR3 length equals 11 residues. V was pared by 8 bases and J by 7 bases, with 9 bases between.